This T cell receptor beta chain was obtained from a study of shared T cell receptors in the human thymus. Germline loops: CDR1 SGHVS, CDR2 FNYEAQ. The CDR3 covers 19 residues. Unmatched junction bases numbered 14, after V lost 4 bases and J lost 4 bases. Produced via immunoSEQ multiplex PCR; TCRdb's table is partial and in-frame only. The repertoire has 600,000 to 900,000 clones, around 85% of them found once; the top ten carry roughly 0.01%. These data are also associated with another study on human thymus T cells. From that second work: Infants served as donors; they were healthy and Finnish and were having corrective surgery for congenital heart defects. The study used thymus tissue resected during corrective heart surgery. Repertoires sampled from thymus and blood appeared biased in V and J gene usage. Unrelated individuals were reported by related research to share highly overlapping thymic repertoires.

The sequenced material came from thymocytes. The chain recombines TRBV7-6 with TRBJ2-5, with 14 bases identical to TRBD2. The sequence was obtained from a girl under three years old with a congenital heart defect. Written as DNA, the CDR3 is TGTGCCAGCAGCTCCACTAATGAGCCGGGACTAGCGGGGGCAGAGACCCAGTACTTC. Protein: CASSSTNEPGLAGAETQYF.